The text below deals with one TCR beta chain. Its specificity is unknown. A read error may account for a junction end that differs from germline. The source of the sample is a study of cytomegalovirus exposure and HLA in healthy donors. Broader study findings: Using the classifier, cytomegalovirus status was reportedly diagnosed with high specificity and sensitivity. As confirmed in vitro, a few CMV-associated chains were specific for CMV antigens.

Sequenced by immunoSEQ multiplex PCR; TCRdb stores in-frame clones only, minus some. This sample has around 300,000 clones; 88% occur once, and the top ten carry roughly 0.88%. The CDR3 totals 16 residues. Germline CDR1 reads ENHRY; CDR2 reads SYGVKD. The chain carries TRBV10-3 and TRBJ2-3; a weak D match, TRBD2 (5 bases). This TCR derives from a man aged 25 to 40 in good health and CMV-seronegative. The specimen sequenced was PBMCs. The CDR3 coding sequence is TGTGCCATCAGTAAGTCCTTAAGAGACTACACAGATACGCAGTATTTT. This gives the protein CAISKSLRDYTDTQYF.